Shown below are 5 T cell receptor beta chains from a single sample sequenced in a study of cytomegalovirus exposure and HLA in healthy donors. The PCR employed 60 Vbeta primers together with 13 Jbeta primers. The data were produced by immunoSEQ multiplex PCR, yet TCRdb's version contains in-frame clones alone and is incomplete. The profile covers over 150,000 clones, with about 76% appearing a single time and approximately 2.9% taken by the ten largest. The material sequenced was PBMCs. The receptors here all came from a woman in her thirties or forties in good health and CMV-seropositive.

V usage is TRBV7-2 and J usage is TRBJ1-2; 11 bases align to TRBD1. The junction had 11 bases not matched to a gene; V was cut back by 1 base and J by 7 bases. CDR3 size: 17 residues. Germline CDR1 is SGHTA and CDR2 is FQGNSA. CDR3: CASSLGGSGQGGFGYTF. The CDR3 region has the DNA TGTGCCAGCAGCTTAGGGGGATCGGGACAGGGGGGATTTGGCTACACCTTC.

V is TRBV27 and J is TRBJ1-2; D gene unclear. This CDR3 is built from 13 residues. CDR1 and CDR2 (germline): MNHEY, SMNVEV (reference sequence). Trimming took 4 bases from V and 6 from J, leaving 12 bases between them. The CDR3 DNA is TGTGCCAGCAGTTCTCCTACAGAGAATGGCTACACCTTC. This sequence encodes CASSSPTENGYTF.

In its sample, this clone was seen a few times. The chain combines TRBV19 with TRBJ1-5, with 9 positions matching TRBD1. Germline V lookup: CDR1 LNHDA, CDR2 SQIVND (reference sequence). V lost 1 base and J lost 7; bases outside the gene matches: 5. The CDR3 length is 15 residues. For the CDR3, the DNA is TGTGCCAGTAGTATAGGCGGGACAGGGAGGCAGCCCCAGCATTTT. Its protein is CASSIGGTGRQPQHF.

This rearrangement joins TRBV7-7 to TRBJ2-3; a weak D match, TRBD1 (6 bases). V was pared by 0 bases and J by 5 bases, with 6 bases between. This CDR3 has 13 residues. Looked up from germline, CDR1 is SSHAT and CDR2 is FNYEAQ (reference sequence). The CDR3 coding sequence is TGTGCCAGCAGCTTAGCACAGGGAGATACGCAGTATTTT. Residues: CASSLAQGDTQYF.

The gene calls are TRBV7-8 and TRBJ1-2; TRBD1 is a possible D gene (5 bases). Germline CDR1 SGHVS, CDR2 FQNEAQ. V lost 3 bases and J 6 bases, leaving 14 bases between the germline ends. CDR3 length equals 14 residues. In DNA form, the CDR3 reads TGTGCCAGCAGCTTTAGGAGGGGAGACGATGGCTACACCTTC. It translates to CASSFRRGDDGYTF.